This T cell receptor (beta chain) is from a study of STAT5B mutations in CD4+ large granular lymphocyte leukemia. Study findings and constraints: Around 25% of private leukemic clonotypes occurred rarely in other patients' non-leukemic repertoires. Top patient clones used TRBV06 genes more often: 8/27 versus 2/35 in controls. Without putative leukemic clones, patient CD4-sorted repertoires remained more clonal than healthy CD4+ repertoires. Data were not HLA-matched across samples.

The CDR3 is 15 residues long. The germline gives CDR1 SGHDN, CDR2 FVKESK. Trimming shortened V by 9 bases and J by 1 base, and 13 bases separated the two germline ends. With respect to this clone: The antigen remains unidentified.

Clones were read by immunoSEQ multiplex PCR, and TCRdb kept only the in-frame ones, dropping some. The profile shows roughly 6,700 clones, about three quarters of them singletons. The TCR sequence derives from a woman aged 70 to 79 with CD4+ T-cell large granular lymphocyte leukemia. Sequenced sample: PBMCs. This chain uses TRBV14 with TRBJ2-6; TRBD2 is a possible D gene (5 bases). CDR3 sequence reads: CASRGSLSGANVLTF. The DNA for the CDR3 is TGTGCCAGTCGGGGTTCCCTGTCTGGGGCCAACGTCCTGACTTTC.